What follows describes a single T cell receptor (beta chain). Its antigen is as yet unknown. Unrecorded immune exposure was likely among donors, who were nominally healthy when sampled. The source of the sample is a study of cytomegalovirus exposure and HLA in healthy donors. Use of 60 Vbeta and 13 Jbeta primers characterized the PCR. Clones were sequenced by immunoSEQ multiplex PCR, and TCRdb holds only the in-frame ones, with some missing. The sample records roughly 180,000 clones, over 75% being singletons. Study-wide points: Among the CMV-associated chains, a few were confirmed in vitro as specific for CMV antigens. In a later analysis, common viral pathogens appeared linked to several of the most significant clusters. TCR beta V- and J-gene trimming was later associated with a missense DCLRE1C variant.

The sequence was obtained from a man aged 45-65 years in good health and CMV-seropositive. The sequencing sample was made of PBMCs.

The chain's CDR3 is CASSLTAGLNQPQHF. DNA for the CDR3: TGTGCCAGCAGCTTAACGGCAGGGCTGAATCAGCCCCAGCATTTT. V usage is TRBV11-2 and J usage is TRBJ1-5; D might be TRBD1 (5 bases). The V gene lost 2 bases and the J gene lost 4 bases, with 12 bases spanning the gap. This CDR3 contains 15 residues. Germline CDR1 and CDR2: SGHAT and FQNNGV.